Shown below are 20 T cell receptor beta chains from a single sample sequenced in a study of beta chain features in type 1 diabetes. As every portion of the isolated RNA was reverse transcribed, the sequencing read expressed TCRB transcripts. This table comes from immunoSEQ multiplex PCR, and its TCRdb copy is limited to in-frame clones, with some not included. The table has under 900,000 clones, roughly 15% seen once; the top ten hold 0.02% to 0.025%. The material sequenced was naive CD4+ T cells from blood. The receptors were gathered from a woman aged 18-35 years in good health.

This clone was picked up a small number of times. The chain has TRBV9 and TRBJ2-7; D is possibly TRBD1 (6 bases). V was trimmed by 0 bases and J by 2 bases, leaving 9 bases between them. The CDR3 has 14 amino acids. Germline V CDR1 and CDR2: SGDLS, YYNGEE. CDR3 nucleotide sequence: TGTGCCAGCAGCGTAGATCAGGGGACCTACGAGCAGTACTTC. Amino acids: CASSVDQGTYEQYF.

This chain connects TRBV7-2 to TRBJ2-3; D may be TRBD2 (5 bases). The V gene's germline CDR1 is SGHTA and CDR2 FQGNSA. This CDR3 is built from 14 residues. Trimming left V 5 bases short and J 3 bases short, with 12 bases between. CDR3: CASSRASPTDTQYF. Here the CDR3 DNA reads TGTGCCAGCAGCAGGGCTAGCCCGACAGATACGCAGTATTTT.

As DNA, the CDR3 is TGTGCCAGCAGTTTGGGTGTCAATCAGCCCCAGCATTTT. Encoded protein: CASSLGVNQPQHF. The chain combines TRBV28 with TRBJ1-5; D not certain. The germline V gene encodes CDR1 MDHEN and CDR2 SYDVKM. CDR3 length: 13 residues. Between the trimmed V and J ends, which lost 3 bases and 3 bases, there was a span of 6 bases.

V gene TRBV6-1 combines with J gene TRBJ2-1; no reliable D call. The CDR3 is made up of 15 amino acids. The V end lost 2 bases, the J end lost 1 base, and 9 bases lay between the germline ends. CDR1 and CDR2 (germline): MNHNS, SASEGT. CDR3: CASSEMPSSYNEQFF. The DNA of the CDR3 is TGTGCCAGCAGTGAAATGCCTAGTTCCTACAATGAGCAGTTCTTC.

This clone has just a few counts. The chain recombines TRBV28 with TRBJ2-2; D is unresolved. The germline V gene encodes CDR1 MDHEN and CDR2 SYDVKM. The CDR3 extends over 15 amino acids. With 2 bases removed from V and 6 bases from J, the gap between germline ends came to 13 bases. The CDR3 region is CASSLGGESAGELFF. The CDR3 DNA reads TGTGCCAGCAGTTTAGGCGGAGAGAGCGCCGGGGAGCTGTTTTTT. Using reference TRBV28 and TRBJ2-2 for the parts outside the CDR3, the full variable domain is DVKVTQSSRYLVKRTGEKVFLECVQDMDHENMFWYRQDPGLGLRLIYFSYDVKMKEKGDIPEGYSVSREKKERFSLILESASTNQTSMYLCASSLGGESAGELFFGEGSRLTVL.

V usage is TRBV20-1 and J usage is TRBJ2-1; D not resolved. The CDR3 totals 11 residues. From germline, CDR1 is DFQATT and CDR2 SNEGSKA (reference sequence). Trimming stripped 3 bases from V and 9 bases from J, with 9 bases between. CDR3 DNA sequence: TGCAGTGCTAGTGTGGTTGCTGAGCAGTTCTTC. Protein: CSASVVAEQFF.

This clone was observed a handful of times. The chain has TRBV7-2 and TRBJ2-1; D call uncertain. This CDR3 has 12 residues. Looked up from germline, CDR1 is SGHTA and CDR2 is FQGNSA. Trimming shortened V by 1 base and J by 6 bases, and 4 bases separated the two germline ends. The chain's CDR3 is CASSLGVNEQFF. CDR3 sequence (DNA): TGTGCCAGCAGCTTAGGAGTCAATGAGCAGTTCTTC.

Only one count was recorded for this clone. The V call is TRBV11-1, the J call TRBJ2-5; D gene uncertain. From germline, CDR1 is SGHAT and CDR2 FQDESV (reference sequence). There are 12 residues in the CDR3. V was pared by 1 base and J by 5 bases, with 5 bases between. The CDR3, as DNA: TGTGCCAGCAGCTTAGGTCGGGAGACCCAGTACTTC. Translated, it gives CASSLGRETQYF.

This clone was picked up a small number of times. The chain employs TRBV10-3 and TRBJ1-1, with TRBD1 matching 7 bases. V lost 6 bases, J lost 5 bases, and 9 bases stayed unmatched. CDR3 length equals 14 residues. Germline values: CDR1 ENHRY, CDR2 SYGVKD. Written as DNA, the CDR3 is TGTGCCATCAGAGACATGGACAGGAAAACTGAAGCTTTCTTT. Its protein product is CAIRDMDRKTEAFF.

The chain links TRBV7-2 to TRBJ2-5; possibly TRBD1 for D (6 bases). V lost 1 base and J lost 7, with 13 bases in between. Germline lookup yields CDR1 SGHTA and CDR2 FQGNSA. The CDR3 has 14 residues. The CDR3 spells CASSLEGDSGTQYF. Written as DNA, the CDR3 is TGTGCCAGCAGCTTAGAGGGGGATTCGGGGACCCAGTACTTC. Complete variable domain (other parts from reference TRBV7-2 and TRBJ2-5): GAGVSQSPSNKVTEKGKDVELRCDPISGHTALYWYRQSLGQGLEFLIYFQGNSAPDKSGLPSDRFSAERTGGSVSTLTIQRTQQEDSAVYLCASSLEGDSGTQYFGPGTRLLVL.

This clone was counted between two and nine times. The rearrangement links TRBV28 to TRBJ1-2, with TRBD1 as a possible D gene (5 bases). Trimming removed 3 bases from V and 2 bases from J, with 10 bases in between. Germline V gene data show CDR1 as MDHEN and CDR2 as SYDVKM. This CDR3 spans 14 amino acids. In DNA, the CDR3 is TGTGCCAGCAGTTTTCAGGGAGAAAACTATGGCTACACCTTC. Residues: CASSFQGENYGYTF.

V gene TRBV11-2 combines with J gene TRBJ2-1; 7 nucleotides match TRBD2. The V segment lost 3 bases and the J segment 5 bases; nucleotides outside the gene matches: 4. CDR3 size: 14 residues. Germline CDR1 reads SGHAT; CDR2 reads FQNNGV. For the CDR3, the DNA is TGTGCCAGCAGCTTGGCTAGCGGAAACAATGAGCAGTTCTTC. It codes for CASSLASGNNEQFF. Looking up the rest from reference TRBV11-2 and TRBJ2-1 gives the full variable domain: EAGVAQSPRYKIIEKRQSVAFWCNPISGHATLYWYQQILGQGPKLLIQFQNNGVVDDSQLPKDRFSAERLKGVDSTLKIQPAKLEDSAVYLCASSLASGNNEQFFGPGTRLTVL.

The gene calls are TRBV28 and TRBJ2-3, with a possible D match to TRBD2 (5 bases). This CDR3 is built from 13 residues. Germline CDR1 reads MDHEN; CDR2 reads SYDVKM. V was shortened by 8 bases and J by 0 bases, with 9 bases between the two germline ends. CDR3 sequence (DNA): TGTGCCAGCGTCGGGGATAGCACAGATACGCAGTATTTT. It codes for CASVGDSTDTQYF.

This clone has just a few counts. The chain employs TRBV28 and TRBJ1-2; D remains ambiguous. Trimming left V 6 bases short and J 8 bases short, with 16 bases between. The germline V gene encodes CDR1 MDHEN and CDR2 SYDVKM. The CDR3 runs 13 residues. CDR3 sequence reads: CASRTRTFGGYTF. Here the CDR3 DNA reads TGTGCCAGCAGGACAAGGACCTTCGGAGGCTACACCTTC.

The chain uses TRBV5-4 and TRBJ2-7; no definite D call. Germline assignment: CDR1 SGHNT and CDR2 YYREEE (reference sequence). Trimming took off 1 base at V and 2 bases at J, with 10 bases between the two ends. The CDR3 has 14 amino acids. The CDR3 protein is CASSLFGQTYEQYF. The CDR3 DNA is TGTGCCAGCAGCTTGTTCGGGCAGACCTACGAGCAGTACTTC.

A few counts support this clone. The chain employs TRBV9 and TRBJ2-1; perhaps TRBD1 as D (6 bases). Trimming pared 4 bases from V and 7 bases from J, leaving 15 bases between. This CDR3 contains 14 residues. Germline CDR1 and CDR2: SGDLS and YYNGEE. CDR3 sequence reads: CASSSLTGRNEQFF. The CDR3 nucleotides are TGTGCCAGCAGCAGCCTTACAGGGAGAAATGAGCAGTTCTTC.

The V call is TRBV11-3, the J call TRBJ2-1, with TRBD2 matching over 10 bases. V lost 1 base to trimming and J lost 5 bases; unmatched junction nucleotides: 5. This CDR3 has 16 residues. CDR1 is SGHNT, CDR2 YENEEA, per germline. The CDR3 sequence: CASSLVAGGQNNEQFF. In DNA form, the CDR3 reads TGTGCCAGCAGCTTAGTAGCGGGAGGTCAGAACAATGAGCAGTTCTTC.

This clone was observed a handful of times. The sample holds other DNA sequences that translate to the same CDR3. This chain joins TRBV6-5 and TRBJ1-5, with D unclear. Trimming stripped 0 bases from V and 5 bases from J, with 5 bases between. Germline CDR1 and CDR2: MNHEY and SVGAGI. The CDR3 consists of 13 residues. The DNA of the CDR3 is TGTGCCAGCAGTTACTCGATTCATCAGCCCCAGCATTTT. It yields the protein CASSYSIHQPQHF.

This clone was counted only a few times. The rearrangement links TRBV5-1 to TRBJ1-1; D remains unclear. Germline V gene lookup returns CDR1 SGHRS and CDR2 YFSETQ. This CDR3 is 17 amino acids long. Trimming removed 3 bases from V and 5 bases from J, with 23 bases in between. CDR3 nucleotides: TGCGCCAGCAGCTCACCGACGGAGGGCTTGGCAGGAACTGAAGCTTTCTTT. Translation: CASSSPTEGLAGTEAFF. Looking up the rest from reference TRBV5-1 and TRBJ1-1 gives the full variable domain: KAGVTQTPRYLIKTRGQQVTLSCSPISGHRSVSWYQQTPGQGLQFLFEYFSETQRNKGNFPGRFSGRQFSNSRSEMNVSTLELGDSALYLCASSSPTEGLAGTEAFFGQGTRLTVV.

The chain links TRBV7-8 to TRBJ2-7, with 15 bases aligning to TRBD2. The CDR3 runs to 19 residues. V gave up 5 bases and J gave up 3 bases; unmatched junction bases: 14. Germline V gene sequence: CDR1 SGHVS, CDR2 FQNEAQ. The chain's CDR3 is CASSIFSGTSGRIGYEQYF. The CDR3, as DNA: TGTGCCAGCAGCATTTTCTCCGGGACTAGCGGGAGGATAGGCTACGAGCAGTACTTC.